This T cell receptor (beta chain) was captured by sequencing in a study of cytomegalovirus exposure and HLA in healthy donors. Study findings and constraints: Sequence variants that were highly shared formed a cluster that was likely a sequencing artifact. V segments that were indistinguishable, TRBV6-2 and TRBV6-3 among them, were omitted from analysis.

Samples came from healthy bone marrow donors. Concerning this clone: Its target is unknown.

V lost 8 bases and J lost 5, with 12 bases in between. The CDR3 is 12 amino acids. Germline V gene lookup returns CDR1 MNHEY and CDR2 SVGAGI. The PCR had 60 Vbeta and 13 Jbeta primers. The protocol was immunoSEQ multiplex PCR, while the TCRdb copy is restricted to in-frame clones and leaves out a portion. Of about 170,000 clones listed, roughly two thirds are singletons. The sequence was collected from a woman under 30 in good health and CMV-seropositive. Sequencing input: PBMCs. V and J are TRBV6-5 and TRBJ1-1, with a weak D call TRBD1 (5 bases). The CDR3 DNA sequence: TGTGCCAGCGGGACTCCGGGGACTGAAGCTTTCTTT. This encodes CASGTPGTEAFF.